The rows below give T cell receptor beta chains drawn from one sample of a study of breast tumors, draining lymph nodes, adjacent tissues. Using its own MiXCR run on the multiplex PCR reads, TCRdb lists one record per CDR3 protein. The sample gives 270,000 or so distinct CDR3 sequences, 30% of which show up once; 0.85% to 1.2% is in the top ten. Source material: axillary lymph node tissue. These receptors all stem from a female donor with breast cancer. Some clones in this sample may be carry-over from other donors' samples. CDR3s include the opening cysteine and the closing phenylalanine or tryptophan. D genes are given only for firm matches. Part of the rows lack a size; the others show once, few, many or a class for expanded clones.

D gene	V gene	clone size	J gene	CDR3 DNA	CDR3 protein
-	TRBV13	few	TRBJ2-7	TGTGCCAGCAGCTTATCGGGAGAGCTTCTTGGCGAGCAGTACTTC	CASSLSGELLGEQYF
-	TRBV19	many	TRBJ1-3	TGTGCCAGTAGTAAGGCCCGGACAGCCGAGCCTGGAAACACCATATATTTT	CASSKARTAEPGNTIYF
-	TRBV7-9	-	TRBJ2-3	TGTGCCAGCTCACCACTCGGGAAAAGCACAGATACGCAGTATTTT	CASSPLGKSTDTQYF
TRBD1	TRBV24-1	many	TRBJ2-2	TGTGCCACCAGTGATTTAGCAGGGGGTGCCGGGGAGCTGTTTTTT	CATSDLAGGAGELFF
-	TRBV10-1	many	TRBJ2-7	TGCGCCAGCAGTGAGTTTAGGGGTTCCTACGAGCAGTACTTC	CASSEFRGSYEQYF
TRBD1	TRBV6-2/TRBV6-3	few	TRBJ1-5	TGTGCCAGCAGTTACTCCCGACAGGGGGTCACGCCCCAGCATTTT	CASSYSRQGVTPQHF
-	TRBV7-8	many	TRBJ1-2	TGTGCCGGCGGTATGGCGGGGGACTATGGCTACACCTTC	CAGGMAGDYGYTF
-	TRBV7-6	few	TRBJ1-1	TGTGCCAGCATCTCTTCAGGCACTGAAGCTTTCTTT	CASISSGTEAFF
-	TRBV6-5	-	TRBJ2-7	TGTGCCAGCAGTGCCCCCGCTAATCAGCAGTACTTC	CASSAPANQQYF
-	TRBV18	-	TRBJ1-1	TGTGCCAGCTCAACGAGCAAGAACACTGAAGCTTTCTTT	CASSTSKNTEAFF
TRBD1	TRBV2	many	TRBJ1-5	TGTGCCAGCAGACCGGGACAGAGCAATCAGCCCCAGCATTTT	CASRPGQSNQPQHF
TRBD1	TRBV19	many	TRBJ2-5	TGTGCCAGTAGTATTATCGGGACAGGGGGCGAGACCCAGTACTTC	CASSIIGTGGETQYF
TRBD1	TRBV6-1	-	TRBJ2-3	TGTGCCAGCAAGGGGACAGGGGGAATTTTTATCACAAATACGCAGTATTTT	CASKGTGGIFITNTQYF
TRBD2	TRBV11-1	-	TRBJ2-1	TGTGCCAGCAGCTTCGTAATATTCGGTCTAGCGGGAGTGGATGAGCAGTTCTTC	CASSFVIFGLAGVDEQFF
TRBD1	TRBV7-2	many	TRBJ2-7	TGTGCCAGCAGCTTGGCGGGACAGGGTCGGGGCGAGCAGTACTTC	CASSLAGQGRGEQYF
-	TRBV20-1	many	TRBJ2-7	TGCAGTGCTAGAGATCGAGGGAATAGCGCCTACTACGAGCAGTACTTC	CSARDRGNSAYYEQYF
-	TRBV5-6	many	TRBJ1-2	TGTGCCAGCAGCTTGGGAGGGTGGAACTATGGCTACACCTTC	CASSLGGWNYGYTF